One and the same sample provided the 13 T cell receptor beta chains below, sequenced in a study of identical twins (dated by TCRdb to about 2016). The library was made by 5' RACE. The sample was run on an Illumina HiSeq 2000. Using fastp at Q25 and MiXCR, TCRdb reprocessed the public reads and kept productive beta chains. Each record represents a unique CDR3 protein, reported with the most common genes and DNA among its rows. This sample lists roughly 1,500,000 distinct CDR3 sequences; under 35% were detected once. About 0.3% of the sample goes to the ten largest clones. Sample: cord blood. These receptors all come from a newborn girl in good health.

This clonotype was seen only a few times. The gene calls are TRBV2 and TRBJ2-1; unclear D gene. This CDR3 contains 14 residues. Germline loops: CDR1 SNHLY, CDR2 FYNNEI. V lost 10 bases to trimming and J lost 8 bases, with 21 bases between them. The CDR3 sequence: CAILLSADVDEQFF. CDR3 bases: TGTGCCATCCTGCTCTCGGCGGATGTAGATGAGCAGTTCTTC.

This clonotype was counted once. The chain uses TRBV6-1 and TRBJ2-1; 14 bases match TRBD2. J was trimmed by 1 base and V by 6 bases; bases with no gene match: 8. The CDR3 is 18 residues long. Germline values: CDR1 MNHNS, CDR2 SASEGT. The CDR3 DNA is TGTGCCAGCAGATCCGGGACTAGCGGGAGAAGATCCTACAATGAGCAGTTCTTC. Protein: CASRSGTSGRRSYNEQFF.

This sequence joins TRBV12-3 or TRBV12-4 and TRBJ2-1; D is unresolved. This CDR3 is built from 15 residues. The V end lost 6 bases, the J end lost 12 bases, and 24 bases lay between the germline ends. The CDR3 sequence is CASSGPLRATPGQFF. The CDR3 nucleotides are TGTGCCAGCAGCGGTCCTCTCCGCGCTACCCCAGGGCAGTTCTTC.

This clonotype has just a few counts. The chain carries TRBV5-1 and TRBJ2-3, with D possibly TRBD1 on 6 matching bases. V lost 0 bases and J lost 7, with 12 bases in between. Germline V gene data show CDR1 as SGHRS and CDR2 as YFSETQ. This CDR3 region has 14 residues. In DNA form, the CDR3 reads TGCGCCAGCAGCTTGGACAGGGAAGGAAATACGCAGTATTTT. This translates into CASSLDREGNTQYF.

In DNA, the CDR3 is TGTGCCAGCACCGAAGGTAGGGGAGACTATGGCTACACCTTC. Its translation is CASTEGRGDYGYTF. The V and J genes are TRBV9 and TRBJ1-2; D may be TRBD1 (5 bases). V lost 6 bases, J lost 3 bases, and 15 bases lay in between. Germline V lookup: CDR1 SGDLS, CDR2 YYNGEE. The CDR3 extends over 14 amino acids.

CDR3 bases: TGCAGCGTTGCAGCGGCCAGCGGCCACAATGAGCAGTTCTTC. This translates into CSVAAASGHNEQFF. The rearrangement links TRBV29-1 to TRBJ2-1, with D tentatively TRBD2 (5 bases). CDR1 and CDR2 (germline): SQVTM, ANQGSEA. The ends were cut back, 4 bases at V and 5 bases at J, with 15 bases in the middle. The CDR3 has 14 amino acids.

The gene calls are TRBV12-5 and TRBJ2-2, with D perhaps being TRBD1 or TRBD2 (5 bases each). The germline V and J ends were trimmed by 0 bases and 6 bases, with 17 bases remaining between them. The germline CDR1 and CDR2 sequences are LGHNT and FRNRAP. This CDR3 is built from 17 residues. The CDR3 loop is CASGLVRPGTPAGELFF. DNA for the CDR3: TGTGCTAGTGGTTTGGTACGCCCGGGGACGCCTGCCGGGGAGCTGTTTTTT.

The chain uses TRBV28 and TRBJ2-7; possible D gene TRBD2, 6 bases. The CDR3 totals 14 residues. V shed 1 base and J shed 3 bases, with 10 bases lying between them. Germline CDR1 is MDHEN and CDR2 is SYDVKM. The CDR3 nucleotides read TGTGCCAGCAGTTTATATCCGGGGGTCTACGAGCAGTACTTC. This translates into CASSLYPGVYEQYF.

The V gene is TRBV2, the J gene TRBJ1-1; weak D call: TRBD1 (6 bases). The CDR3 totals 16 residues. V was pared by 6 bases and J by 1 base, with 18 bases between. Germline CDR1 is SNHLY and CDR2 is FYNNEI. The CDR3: CASSFRQLGGNTEAFF. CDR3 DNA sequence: TGTGCCAGCAGCTTTAGACAGTTAGGGGGGAACACTGAAGCTTTCTTT.

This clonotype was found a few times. CDR3: CASSYSLSPLHF. The CDR3 nucleotides are TGTGCCAGCAGTTACAGCCTTTCACCCCTCCACTTT. The chain carries TRBV6-6 and TRBJ1-6, with D hard to call. Germline assignment: CDR1 MNHNY and CDR2 SVGAGI (reference sequence). With 2 bases removed from V and 9 bases from J, the gap between germline ends came to 5 bases. This CDR3 contains 12 residues.

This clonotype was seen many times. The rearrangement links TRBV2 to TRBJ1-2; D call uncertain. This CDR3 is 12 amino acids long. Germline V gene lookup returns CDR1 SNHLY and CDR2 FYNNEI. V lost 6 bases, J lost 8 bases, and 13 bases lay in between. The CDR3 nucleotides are TGTGCCAGCAGCCTGCTCCTAGGAGGCTACACCTTC. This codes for CASSLLLGGYTF.

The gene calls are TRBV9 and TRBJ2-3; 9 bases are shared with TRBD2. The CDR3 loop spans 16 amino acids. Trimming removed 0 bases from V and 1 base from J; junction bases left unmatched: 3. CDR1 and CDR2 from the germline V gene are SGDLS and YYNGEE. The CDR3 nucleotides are TGTGCCAGCAGCGTAGGCCAGCGGGGGGGCACAGATACGCAGTATTTT. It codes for CASSVGQRGGTDTQYF.

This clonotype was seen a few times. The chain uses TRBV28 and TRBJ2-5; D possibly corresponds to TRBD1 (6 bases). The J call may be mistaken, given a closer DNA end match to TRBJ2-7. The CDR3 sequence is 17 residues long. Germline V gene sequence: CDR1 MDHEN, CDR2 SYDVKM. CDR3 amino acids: CASSPPRQAQGPYEQYF. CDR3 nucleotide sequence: TGTGCCAGCAGTCCTCCGAGACAGGCCCAAGGACCTTACGAGCAGTACTTC.